The sequence of this T cell receptor beta chain was determined in a study of regulatory T cells in long-lasting Graves disease. Notes on the study in general: There were preferences for TRBV28, TRBJ1-2 and TRBJ2-5 in persistent disease. Persistent Graves' patients showed less TCR diversity than newly diagnosed patients showed. The number of shared public clonotypes was higher in persistent patients (approximately 3,000) than new patients (roughly 970).

The germline CDR1 and CDR2 sequences are MNHEY and SVGAGI. V lost 0 bases, J lost 4 bases, and 12 bases lay in between. The CDR3 is made up of 15 amino acids. Construction of the TCR beta libraries employed iRepertoire HTBI primers in conjunction with Arm-PCR of CDR3 regions. TCRdb independently ran MiXCR on the multiplex PCR reads; one entry per CDR3 protein. The sample carries about 660,000 distinct CDR3 sequences, approximately 29% recorded once. Time point meaning: persistent/refractory GD, antithyroid drugs over 5 years with positive TRAb. Researchers made the TCR library from RNA that was extracted from PBMCs. A volume of 8.5 to 10 milliliters of peripheral blood was collected in EDTA tubes. With regard to this clonotype: The antigen remains unidentified.

This TCR came from a female donor with Graves disease. This sequence joins TRBV6-5 and TRBJ1-1; D is ambiguous. The specimen was peripheral blood mononuclear cells (PBMCs), collected when the disease was refractory, from a patient treated with antithyroid drugs. The CDR3 coding sequence is TGTGCCAGCAGTTACTCGATTTTGTTGACCACTGAAGCTTTCTTT. It is translated as CASSYSILLTTEAFF.